Below, 16 T cell receptor beta chains from the same sample are listed, as sequenced in a study of blood T cell repertoires in COVID-19. Produced via immunoSEQ multiplex PCR; TCRdb's table is partial and in-frame only. This table has about 210,000 clones, 88% appearing once. The specimen sequenced was peripheral blood. The receptor set was obtained from a man in his late teens or twenties with active or convalescent COVID-19.

This chain joins TRBV7-9 and TRBJ1-3; TRBD1 is a possible D gene (6 bases). Germline V gene sequence: CDR1 SEHNR, CDR2 FQNEAQ (reference sequence). This CDR3 has 18 amino acids. V was trimmed by 4 bases and J by 0 bases, leaving 19 bases between them. CDR3 loop: CASSSWGGGASSGNTIYF. CDR3 sequence (DNA): TGTGCCAGCAGCTCCTGGGGTGGGGGCGCGAGCTCTGGAAACACCATATATTTT.

Here the CDR3 DNA reads TGTGCCAGCAGCTCACGGGGGGCAGGAAACACTGAAGCTTTCTTT. Translated, it gives CASSSRGAGNTEAFF. The V and J genes are TRBV11-2 and TRBJ1-1; a weak D match, TRBD1 (6 bases). Germline CDR1 and CDR2: SGHAT and FQNNGV. The V and J ends lost 4 bases and 2 bases respectively, with 14 bases between them. This CDR3 contains 15 residues.

This clone was observed a few times. The rearrangement links TRBV9 to TRBJ2-3; weak D call: TRBD2 (6 bases). V lost 7 bases and J lost 1, with 13 bases in between. CDR1 SGDLS and CDR2 YYNGEE come from the germline V gene. This CDR3 has 14 amino acids. For the CDR3, the DNA is TGTGCCAGCGGACCGTCGGGGGGCACAGATACGCAGTATTTT. Amino acids: CASGPSGGTDTQYF.

The rearrangement uses TRBV4-1 and TRBJ2-7, with 8 bases matching TRBD2. This CDR3 is 15 amino acids long. J was trimmed by 3 bases and V by 1 base; bases with no gene match: 5. CDR1 MGHRA and CDR2 YSYEKL come from the germline V gene. CDR3 sequence: CASSQGASGYYEQYF. The CDR3 DNA follows: TGCGCCAGCAGCCAAGGGGCTAGCGGGTACTACGAGCAGTACTTC.

The chain combines TRBV3-1 (or the pseudogene TRBV3-2) with TRBJ2-7; 9 bases fit TRBD2. Trimming at V came to 5 bases and at J to 5 bases, leaving 7 bases not matched to a gene. Germline loops: CDR1 LGHDT, CDR2 YNNKEL (reference sequence). This CDR3 spans 14 amino acids. The CDR3 nucleotides are TGTGCCAGCAGCATGCGGGGGGGCCTGAACGAGCAGTACTTC. Protein product: CASSMRGGLNEQYF.

The chain uses TRBV29-1 and TRBJ2-2; 7 bases fit TRBD2. Germline lookup yields CDR1 SQVTM and CDR2 ANQGSEA. V lost 6 bases and J lost 6; bases outside the gene matches: 4. CDR3 length: 12 residues. CDR3 region: CSVATSSGELFF. In nucleotides, the CDR3 is TGCAGCGTGGCGACTAGCTCCGGGGAGCTGTTTTTT.

The V call is TRBV5-4, the J call TRBJ1-3; D remains ambiguous. The CDR3 runs 13 residues. V was cut by 4 bases and J by 0 bases, with 5 bases left in between. Germline V lookup: CDR1 SGHNT, CDR2 YYREEE (reference sequence). The CDR3 here is CASSLPSGNTIYF. The CDR3 DNA is TGTGCCAGCAGCCTTCCCTCTGGAAACACCATATATTTT.

The CDR3 DNA follows: TGTGCCAGCAGTGAAGGACATCCGAACACCGGGGAGCTGTTTTTT. It codes for CASSEGHPNTGELFF. This chain connects TRBV2 to TRBJ2-2; D unresolved. Trimming left V 1 base short and J 0 bases short, with 6 bases between. The CDR3 spans 15 residues. The germline V gene encodes CDR1 SNHLY and CDR2 FYNNEI. Based on the CDR3 plus reference TRBV2 and TRBJ2-2, the full variable domain is EPEVTQTPSHQVTQMGQEVILRCVPISNHLYFYWYRQILGQKVEFLVSFYNNEISEKSEIFDDQFSVERPDGSNFTLKIRSTKLEDSAMYFCASSEGHPNTGELFFGEGSRLTVL.

This chain uses TRBV6-5 with TRBJ2-7; tentatively, D is TRBD2 (5 bases). V shed 0 bases and J shed 4 bases, with 16 bases lying between them. This CDR3 contains 16 residues. The germline gives CDR1 MNHEY, CDR2 SVGAGI. CDR3 loop: CASSYSILGSGYEQYF. CDR3 DNA sequence: TGTGCCAGCAGTTACTCGATTTTGGGATCGGGGTACGAGCAGTACTTC.

This rearrangement joins TRBV5-1 to TRBJ2-3; a weak D match, TRBD2 (6 bases). The CDR3 length is 15 residues. V gave up 3 bases and J gave up 1 base, with 12 bases separating them. CDR1 is SGHRS, CDR2 YFSETQ, per germline. The CDR3 nucleotides read TGCGCCAGCAGCTCGTCGGGGGAAGGCACAGATACGCAGTATTTT. Translation: CASSSSGEGTDTQYF.

This clone was detected only a few times. The chain recombines TRBV5-5 with TRBJ1-2; TRBD1 is a possible D gene (6 bases). Germline loops: CDR1 SGHKS, CDR2 YYEKEE (reference sequence). Trimming took off 0 bases at V and 2 bases at J, with 17 bases between the two ends. CDR3 length equals 17 residues. For the CDR3, the DNA is TGTGCCAGCAGCTTGGCCTATTTAACCGGACAGAACTATGGCTACACCTTC. Its protein is CASSLAYLTGQNYGYTF.

This clone was seen more than once but under ten times. The rearrangement uses TRBV2 and TRBJ1-5, with TRBD1 matching 7 bases. Germline CDR1 and CDR2: SNHLY and FYNNEI. V lost 5 bases, J lost 4 bases, and 2 bases stayed unmatched. The CDR3 covers 13 residues. The CDR3 coding sequence is TGTGCCAGCAGTTCGGACAGGAATCAGCCCCAGCATTTT. This encodes CASSSDRNQPQHF.

Only a few counts were recorded for this clone. The CDR3 DNA is TGTGCCAGCTCACCTACGAGCATGAACACTGAAGCTTTCTTT. It specifies CASSPTSMNTEAFF. The gene calls are TRBV18 and TRBJ1-1; D is unclear. Germline V gene data show CDR1 as KGHSH and CDR2 as LQKENI. The ends were cut back, 3 bases at V and 0 bases at J, with 8 bases in the middle. The CDR3 sequence is 14 residues long.

The chain links TRBV6-5 to TRBJ1-1; TRBD1 matches at 9 bases. The CDR3 is made up of 15 amino acids. With 2 bases clipped from V and 1 base from J, the junction kept 2 bases outside the gene matches. Germline assignment: CDR1 MNHEY and CDR2 SVGAGI. The CDR3 sequence: CASSYGQGRNTEAFF. CDR3 nucleotide sequence: TGTGCCAGCAGTTACGGACAGGGGAGGAACACTGAAGCTTTCTTT.

The V call is TRBV27, the J call TRBJ1-2; D is unclear. There are 13 residues in the CDR3. V shed 2 bases and J shed 3 bases, with 7 bases lying between them. Germline V gives CDR1 MNHEY, CDR2 SMNVEV (reference sequence). The CDR3 sequence: CASSLAGDYGYTF. CDR3 DNA: TGTGCCAGCAGTTTAGCGGGTGACTATGGCTACACCTTC.

The chain is built from TRBV7-9 and TRBJ1-1, with D hard to call. This CDR3 contains 13 residues. Trimming cost V 2 bases and J 6 bases, with 10 bases left between them. Germline CDR1 SEHNR, CDR2 FQNEAQ (reference sequence). The CDR3 protein is CASSLLGSAEAFF. CDR3 DNA sequence: TGTGCCAGCAGCTTATTGGGGAGTGCTGAAGCTTTCTTT.